The following is a T cell receptor (beta chain) sequence with its context. The record originates from a study of shared T cell receptors in the human thymus. Trimming removed 4 bases at V and 0 bases at J, with 28 bases between. CDR1 and CDR2 from the germline V gene are LNHDA and SQIVND (reference sequence). This CDR3 comprises 21 residues. Generated by immunoSEQ multiplex PCR, the TCRdb table keeps only in-frame clones and is missing some. The sample has about 400,000 clones, 95% seen once. Specimen: thymocytes. The chain carries TRBV19 and TRBJ1-3, with D possibly being TRBD1 (6 bases). The sequence was collected from a human donor. The CDR3: CASSTRQVGRAPGSSGNTIYF. Here the CDR3 DNA reads TGTGCCAGTAGTACCCGACAGGTCGGGAGGGCACCCGGGAGCTCTGGAAACACCATATATTTT.